This passage covers 3 T cell receptor beta chains from one sample sequenced in a study of shared clonotypes between healthy human individuals. Data came from immunoSEQ multiplex PCR; TCRdb stores just in-frame clones and leaves some out. Of about 2,100,000 clones listed, about 92% are singletons. Naive-designated CD8 cells lacked CD45RO, were positively enriched for CCR7, and omitted terminally differentiated effector memory CD45RA+ cells. The sample comprised naive CD8+ T cells from PBMCs. Every receptor here comes from a man aged 18 to 30 in good health. Some clones in this sample may be carry-over from other donors' samples.

The V and J genes are TRBV27 and TRBJ2-7; D call uncertain. V was pared by 5 bases and J by 6 bases, with 14 bases between. CDR3 length: 13 residues. The V gene's germline CDR1 is MNHEY and CDR2 SMNVEV (reference sequence). CDR3 protein: CASSPLGLGEQYF. The CDR3 DNA reads TGTGCCAGCAGTCCCCTCGGGCTTGGCGAGCAGTACTTC.

Of note for this clone: The same CDR3 also results from other DNA sequences found in this sample. The V call is TRBV27, the J call TRBJ2-7; 7 bases are shared with TRBD2. V gave up 3 bases and J gave up 3 bases; unmatched junction bases: 5. Germline V gene data show CDR1 as MNHEY and CDR2 as SMNVEV (reference sequence). The CDR3 spans 14 residues. CDR3 bases: TGTGCCAGCAGTTTTCTCGCGGGAGACTACGAGCAGTACTTC. This encodes CASSFLAGDYEQYF.

This clone was seen a handful of times. V is TRBV5-4 and J is TRBJ1-1; D might be TRBD1 (5 bases). The germline gives CDR1 SGHNT, CDR2 YYREEE (reference sequence). Trimming left V 5 bases short and J 4 bases short, with 6 bases between. This CDR3 is 11 amino acids long. CDR3 region: CASRDSTEAFF. The CDR3 nucleotides are TGTGCCAGCAGAGACAGCACTGAAGCTTTCTTT.